This entry concerns a single T cell receptor (beta chain). The antigen is unknown. V shed 4 bases, J shed 3 bases, and the junction held 14 bases outside the gene matches. Germline V gene sequence: CDR1 MDHEN, CDR2 SYDVKM. The CDR3 is 17 amino acids. These data originate in a study of cytomegalovirus exposure and HLA in healthy donors. Study-wide background: From HLA-typed donors, an early data release held tens of millions of unique TCRs. Overall study findings and caveats: Within a later analysis, the majority of CMV-associated TCR beta chains appeared HLA-restricted. Diagnosis of cytomegalovirus status made by the classifier reportedly showed high specificity and sensitivity. Apart from CMV serostatus, no immune exposure information was available.

Primers: 60 Vbeta forward and 13 Jbeta reverse. The protocol was immunoSEQ multiplex PCR, while the TCRdb copy is restricted to in-frame clones and leaves out a portion. The profile shows about 140,000 clones, more than 75% of them singletons. The source material was PBMCs. The chain carries TRBV28 and TRBJ1-1; 7 positions agree with TRBD1. The sequence was collected from a man aged 25 to 45 in good health and CMV-seronegative. CDR3 in amino acids: CASSSFMTTGVYTEAFF. Here the CDR3 DNA reads TGTGCCAGCAGTTCTTTTATGACCACAGGGGTGTACACTGAAGCTTTCTTT.